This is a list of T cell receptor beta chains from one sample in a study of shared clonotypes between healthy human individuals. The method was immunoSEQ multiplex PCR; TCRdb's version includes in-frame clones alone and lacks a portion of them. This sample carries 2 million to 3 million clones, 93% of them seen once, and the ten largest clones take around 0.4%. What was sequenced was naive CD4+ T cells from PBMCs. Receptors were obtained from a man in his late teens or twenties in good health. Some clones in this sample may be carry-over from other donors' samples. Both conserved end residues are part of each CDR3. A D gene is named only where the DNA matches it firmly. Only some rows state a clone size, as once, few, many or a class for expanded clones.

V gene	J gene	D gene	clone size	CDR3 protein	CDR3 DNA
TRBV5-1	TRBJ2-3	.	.	CASSLGLAWRDTQYF	TGCGCCAGCAGCTTGGGGCTAGCTTGGCGAGATACGCAGTATTTT
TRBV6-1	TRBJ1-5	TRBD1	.	CASSAETGGGQPQHF	TGTGCCAGCAGTGCCGAAACAGGGGGCGGTCAGCCCCAGCATTTT
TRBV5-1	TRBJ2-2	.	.	CASSLAAENTGELFF	TGCGCCAGCAGCTTGGCCGCGGAGAACACCGGGGAGCTGTTTTTT
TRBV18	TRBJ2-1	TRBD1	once	CASSPDRATYNEQFF	TGTGCCAGCTCACCGGACAGGGCGACTTACAATGAGCAGTTCTTC
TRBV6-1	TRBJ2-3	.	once	CASSPPGTDTQYF	TGTGCCAGCAGTCCCCCGGGGACAGATACGCAGTATTTT
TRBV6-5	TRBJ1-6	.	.	CASSYSYNSPLHF	TGTGCCAGCAGTTACTCCTATAATTCACCCCTCCACTTT
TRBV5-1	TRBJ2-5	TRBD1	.	CASGTGTPGETQYF	TGCGCCAGCGGGACAGGCACCCCTGGGGAGACCCAGTACTTC
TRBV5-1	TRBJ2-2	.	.	CASSLGLARTGELFF	TGCGCCAGCAGCTTGGGGCTAGCGAGAACCGGGGAGCTGTTTTTT
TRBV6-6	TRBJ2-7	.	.	CASSYSFQGSYEQYF	TGTGCCAGCAGTTACTCGTTCCAGGGGTCCTACGAGCAGTACTTC
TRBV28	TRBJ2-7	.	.	CASSSRWSGGGFSYEQYF	TGTGCCAGCAGCTCTCGTTGGTCCGGGGGAGGATTCTCCTACGAGCAGTACTTC
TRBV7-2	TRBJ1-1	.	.	CASSLAIRGLAFF	TGTGCCAGCAGCTTAGCTATCAGGGGACTCGCTTTCTTT
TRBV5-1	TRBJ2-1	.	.	CASRSGDPYNEQFF	TGCGCCAGCAGGTCAGGGGACCCCTACAATGAGCAGTTCTTC
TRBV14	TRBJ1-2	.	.	CASSHREGYGYTF	TGTGCCAGCAGCCACCGGGAAGGGTATGGCTACACCTTC
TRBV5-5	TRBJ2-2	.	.	CASSWRQLNTGELFF	TGTGCCAGCAGCTGGAGACAGCTGAACACCGGGGAGCTGTTTTTT
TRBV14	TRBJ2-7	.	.	CASSPRDRSYEQYF	TGTGCCAGCAGCCCCCGGGACCGCTCCTACGAGCAGTACTTC
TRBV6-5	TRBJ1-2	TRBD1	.	CASSQATGGAGYTF	TGTGCCAGCAGTCAAGCGACAGGGGGCGCGGGCTACACCTTC
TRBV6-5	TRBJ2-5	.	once	CASSYSKQENQETQYF	TGTGCCAGCAGTTACTCGAAACAGGAAAACCAAGAGACCCAGTACTTC
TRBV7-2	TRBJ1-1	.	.	CASSLGVSGNTEAFF	TGTGCCAGCAGCTTAGGGGTATCGGGGAACACTGAAGCTTTCTTT
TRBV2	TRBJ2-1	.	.	CASGRTYNEQFF	TGTGCCAGCGGGCGCACCTACAATGAGCAGTTCTTC
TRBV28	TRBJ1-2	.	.	CASGSYTF	TGTGCCAGCGGATCCTACACCTTC
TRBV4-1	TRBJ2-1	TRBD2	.	CASSLRFYFPGLAGAEQFF	TGCGCCAGCAGTCTACGCTTTTATTTCCCGGGACTAGCGGGAGCTGAGCAGTTCTTC
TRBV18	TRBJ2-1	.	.	CASSPPGSYNEQFF	TGTGCCAGCTCACCGCCGGGGTCCTACAATGAGCAGTTCTTC
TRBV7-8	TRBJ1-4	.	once	CASSPRDEKLFF	TGTGCCAGCAGCCCACGGGACGAAAAACTGTTTTTT
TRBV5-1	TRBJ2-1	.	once	CASSLAELYNEQFF	TGCGCCAGCAGCTTGGCTGAATTGTACAATGAGCAGTTCTTC
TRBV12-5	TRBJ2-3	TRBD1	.	CASGRQGGGSPHTDTQYF	TGTGCTAGTGGTCGCCAAGGGGGCGGGTCCCCCCACACAGATACGCAGTATTTT
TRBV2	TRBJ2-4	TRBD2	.	CASRFPSGSFGENIQYF	TGTGCCAGCAGGTTCCCTAGCGGGAGTTTCGGGGAAAACATTCAGTACTTC
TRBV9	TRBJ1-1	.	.	CASSVGFSLNTEAFF	TGTGCCAGCAGCGTCGGGTTCTCCCTGAACACTGAAGCTTTCTTT
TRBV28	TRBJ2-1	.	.	CASRALLATHYNEQFF	TGTGCCAGCAGGGCCCTGTTGGCCACTCACTACAATGAGCAGTTCTTC
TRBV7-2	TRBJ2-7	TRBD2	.	CASSSLWGGSYEQYF	TGTGCCAGCAGCTCCTTGTGGGGGGGGTCCTACGAGCAGTACTTC
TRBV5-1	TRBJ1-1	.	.	CASSSTTGVGTEAFF	TGCGCCAGCAGCTCTACGACGGGGGTAGGAACTGAAGCTTTCTTT
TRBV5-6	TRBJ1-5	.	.	CASSLMGIANQPQHF	TGTGCCAGCAGCTTGATGGGGATAGCTAATCAGCCCCAGCATTTT
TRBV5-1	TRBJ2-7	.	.	CASSLGWTESSYEQYF	TGCGCCAGCAGCTTGGGATGGACGGAGAGCTCCTACGAGCAGTACTTC
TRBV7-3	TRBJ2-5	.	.	CASSPSSVQETQYF	TGTGCCAGCAGCCCGTCGTCTGTTCAAGAGACCCAGTACTTC
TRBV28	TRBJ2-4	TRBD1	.	CASSFWEDRAAKNIQYF	TGTGCCAGCAGTTTCTGGGAGGACAGGGCAGCCAAAAACATTCAGTACTTC
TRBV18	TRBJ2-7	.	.	CASSPRDWAYEQYF	TGTGCCAGCTCACCACGGGACTGGGCCTACGAGCAGTACTTC
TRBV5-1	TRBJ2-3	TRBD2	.	CASNLGLAATDTQYF	TGCGCCAGCAACCTAGGACTAGCGGCCACAGATACGCAGTATTTT
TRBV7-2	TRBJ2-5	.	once	CASSPRRLDGETQYF	TGTGCCAGCAGCCCCCGCCGACTAGACGGAGAGACCCAGTACTTC
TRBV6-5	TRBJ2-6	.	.	CASRRPGANVLTF	TGTGCCAGCAGACGGCCTGGGGCCAACGTCCTGACTTTC
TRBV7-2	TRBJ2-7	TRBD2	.	CASSQPGLAKYEQYF	TGTGCCAGCAGCCAGCCGGGACTAGCGAAGTACGAGCAGTACTTC
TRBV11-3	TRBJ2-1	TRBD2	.	CASSQSGTIYNEQFF	TGTGCCAGCAGTCAGTCTGGGACTATATACAATGAGCAGTTCTTC
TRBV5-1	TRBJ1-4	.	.	CASSWGNLNEKLFF	TGCGCCAGCAGCTGGGGGAACCTGAATGAAAAACTGTTTTTT
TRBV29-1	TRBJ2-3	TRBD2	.	CSTAGRDTQYF	TGCAGTACAGCGGGGAGAGATACGCAGTATTTT
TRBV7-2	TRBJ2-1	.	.	CASSPQYYSYNEQFF	TGTGCCAGCAGCCCTCAGTATTACTCCTACAATGAGCAGTTCTTC
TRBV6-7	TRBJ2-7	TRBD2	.	CASSTRWWTSGGPCSYEQYF	TGTGCCAGCAGCACTCGGTGGTGGACTAGCGGGGGACCCTGCTCCTACGAGCAGTACTTC
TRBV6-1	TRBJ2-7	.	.	CASSEFPGWAYEQYF	TGTGCCAGCAGTGAATTCCCCGGGTGGGCCTACGAGCAGTACTTC
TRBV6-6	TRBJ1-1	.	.	CASSPGMNTEAFF	TGTGCCAGCAGCCCAGGTATGAACACTGAAGCTTTCTTT